This T cell receptor (beta chain) was obtained from a study of cytomegalovirus exposure and HLA in healthy donors. Study-level points and caveats: In vitro work confirmed that a few CMV-associated chains recognize CMV antigens. The tendency of first-cohort TCR clusters to co-occur in the roughly 130 validation repertoires emerged from a later analysis.

Per germline, CDR1 SGHRS and CDR2 YFSETQ. Trimming took off 5 bases at V and 4 bases at J, with 14 bases between the two ends. The CDR3 has 14 amino acids. As regards this clone: The antigen is undetermined.

Profiled with immunoSEQ multiplex PCR; TCRdb holds only in-frame clones, not every one. This table holds hundreds of thousands of clones, 70% to 90% found once. The specimen was PBMCs. This clonotype was sampled from a young woman in good health and CMV-seropositive. The chain is built from TRBV5-1 and TRBJ2-3; D possibly corresponds to TRBD1 (6 bases). The CDR3 region is CASSLTGWADTQYF. The CDR3 region has the DNA TGCGCCAGCAGTCTCACAGGGTGGGCAGATACGCAGTATTTT.